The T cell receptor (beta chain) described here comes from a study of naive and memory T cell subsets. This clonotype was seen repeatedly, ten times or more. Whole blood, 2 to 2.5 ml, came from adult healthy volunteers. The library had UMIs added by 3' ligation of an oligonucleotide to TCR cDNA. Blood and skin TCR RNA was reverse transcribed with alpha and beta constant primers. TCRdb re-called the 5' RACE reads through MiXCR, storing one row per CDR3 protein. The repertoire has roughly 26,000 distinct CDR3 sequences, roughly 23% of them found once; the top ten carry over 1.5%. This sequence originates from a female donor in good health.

CDR3 nucleotide sequence: TGTGCCAGCAGCTTAGCGGTTAACTCGGAGACCCAGTACTTC. Its translation is CASSLAVNSETQYF. The chain joins TRBV7-2 to TRBJ2-5; no definite D call. CDR3 size: 14 residues. In germline, CDR1 is SGHTA, CDR2 FQGNSA. Trimming took 0 bases from V and 5 from J, leaving 10 bases between them. Full variable domain (remainder filled in from reference TRBV7-2 and TRBJ2-5): GAGVSQSPSNKVTEKGKDVELRCDPISGHTALYWYRQSLGQGLEFLIYFQGNSAPDKSGLPSDRFSAERTGGSVSTLTIQRTQQEDSAVYLCASSLAVNSETQYFGPGTRLLVL.